A selection of T cell receptor beta chains follows, all from one sample in a study of cytotoxic CD8 clonotypes in ibrutinib-treated CLL. Sequencing was performed with immunoSEQ multiplex PCR; in TCRdb, only in-frame clones are kept and a portion is missing. The sample has over 100,000 clones, around 85% seen once; the top ten hold under 2.5%. Sequences were derived from PBMCs, sampled after 24 months of ibrutinib treatment. The origin of the receptors is a human donor with chronic lymphocytic leukemia. Both conserved end residues are trimmed from each CDR3. Each record gives: J gene, D gene, V gene, CDR3 protein. D genes are given only for firm matches.

J: TRBJ1-2; D: .; V: TRBV21-1; CDR3: ASSKVKGSSYGYT
J: TRBJ2-2; D: TRBD2; V: TRBV27; CDR3: ASSRTSGRELF
J: TRBJ2-3; D: .; V: TRBV25-1; CDR3: ASGSLQRGAQY
J: TRBJ2-7; D: TRBD1; V: TRBV6-5; CDR3: ASSYSGQGSYEQY
J: TRBJ1-3; D: .; V: TRBV28; CDR3: ASSPSPLQGGTIY
J: TRBJ1-3; D: .; V: TRBV9; CDR3: ASSVAGPGNTIY
J: TRBJ2-5; D: TRBD1; V: TRBV7-3; CDR3: ASSDSGTVEETQY
J: TRBJ2-7; D: .; V: TRBV28; CDR3: ASSLGRFYEQY
J: TRBJ1-1; D: TRBD1; V: TRBV7-3; CDR3: ASTITGGAAHTEAF
J: TRBJ2-1; D: .; V: TRBV19; CDR3: ASSMRDGYNEQF
J: TRBJ2-3; D: .; V: TRBV14; CDR3: ASSPLGRFTDTQY
J: TRBJ2-1; D: .; V: TRBV7-2; CDR3: AASTGTEQF
J: TRBJ2-1; D: .; V: TRBV19; CDR3: ASSTLDLQVNEQF
J: TRBJ2-3; D: .; V: TRBV7-3; CDR3: ASTPGLGSTDTQY
J: TRBJ1-1; D: .; V: TRBV19; CDR3: ASRGDGGAF
J: TRBJ2-2; D: .; V: TRBV6-4; CDR3: ASSEQGSTGELF
J: TRBJ2-3; D: TRBD1; V: TRBV9; CDR3: ASSVGQGTDTQY
J: TRBJ1-4; D: .; V: TRBV5-1; CDR3: ASSLQGEASEKLF
J: TRBJ1-1; D: .; V: TRBV27; CDR3: ASRGDTEAF
J: TRBJ1-5; D: .; V: TRBV4-1; CDR3: ASSQERETGSQPQH
J: TRBJ2-7; D: .; V: TRBV7-8; CDR3: ASSFKPTASYEQY
J: TRBJ1-1; D: TRBD1; V: TRBV28; CDR3: ASSFLGTGGNTEAF